The next 11 T cell receptor beta chains were all read from a single sample in a study of T cells in Graves' hyperthyroidism and ophthalmopathy. Amplification of TCR beta CDR3 regions used RNA as the template. During a first-round RT-PCR of the TCR CDR3, the HTBI primer set was used. In TCRdb, the multiplex PCR reads were re-called with MiXCR into one record per CDR3 protein. The table has 600,000 or so distinct CDR3 sequences, 14% seen once. The sequencing input was blood. The receptors originated from a woman younger than 30 with Graves' ophthalmopathy.

This clonotype occurred many times. The genes are TRBV18 and TRBJ2-5; a weak D match, TRBD1 (7 bases). In germline, CDR1 is KGHSH, CDR2 LQKENI. CDR3 length: 15 amino acids. The ends were cut back, 4 bases at V and 5 bases at J, with 17 bases in the middle. CDR3 nucleotide sequence: TGTGCCAGCTCACGGCAGGGGGGTCGAGGTGAGACCCAGTACTTC. Amino acids: CASSRQGGRGETQYF.

This clonotype was observed many times. This sequence joins TRBV7-8 and TRBJ1-3, with 9 bases identical to TRBD1. This CDR3 has 19 amino acids. Germline values: CDR1 SGHVS, CDR2 FQNEAQ. V lost 5 bases, J lost 2 bases, and 16 bases stayed unmatched. This CDR3 reads CASSLTGTGIWGAGNTIYF. DNA for the CDR3: TGTGCCAGCAGCCTAACCGGGACAGGGATCTGGGGAGCTGGAAACACCATATATTTT.

In its sample, this clonotype was seen a few times. The chain employs TRBV20-1 and TRBJ1-6, with 7 bases lining up with TRBD1. CDR3 length: 15 residues. Germline assignment: CDR1 DFQATT and CDR2 SNEGSKA (reference sequence). V was clipped by 3 bases and J by 3 bases; unmatched bases: 5. The chain's CDR3 is CSARTGYYYNSPLHF. CDR3 DNA: TGCAGTGCTAGGACAGGGTATTACTATAATTCACCCCTCCACTTT.

This clonotype was seen many times. V usage is TRBV28 and J usage is TRBJ2-1, with 8 positions matching TRBD2. Germline V gives CDR1 MDHEN, CDR2 SYDVKM. The length of the CDR3 is 16 residues. With V trimmed by 4 bases and J by 5 bases, 10 bases remained unmatched. CDR3 DNA sequence: TGTGCCAGCAGTTGGGGATGGACGGGGGGGGACAATGAGCAGTTCTTC. Amino acids: CASSWGWTGGDNEQFF.

V usage is TRBV9 and J usage is TRBJ1-6; 9 bases line up with TRBD1. The V gene end was trimmed by 0 bases and the J gene end by 10 bases; junction bases not matched to a gene: 5. Per the germline V gene, CDR1 is SGDLS and CDR2 is YYNGEE. The CDR3 length is 15 residues. The CDR3 nucleotides are TGTGCCAGCAGCGTAGCTTCCGGGACAGGGTCACCCCTCCACTTT. It encodes CASSVASGTGSPLHF. The variable domain in full, with the rest retrieved from reference TRBV9 and TRBJ1-6, is DSGVTQTPKHLITATGQRVTLRCSPRSGDLSVYWYQQSLDQGLQFLIQYYNGEERAKGNILERFSAQQFPDLHSELNLSSLELGDSALYFCASSVASGTGSPLHFGNGTRLTVT.

The chain combines TRBV11-3 with TRBJ2-1; 8 nucleotides align to TRBD1. CDR1 is SGHNT and CDR2 is YENEEA in the germline V gene. Germline trimming cut 2 bases from V and 0 bases from J; bases unmatched to any gene: 6. This CDR3 region has 17 residues. The CDR3 DNA sequence: TGTGCCAGCAGCTTAACCTGGGGACAGGTCTCCTACAATGAGCAGTTCTTC. The encoded protein is CASSLTWGQVSYNEQFF.

This sequence joins TRBV11-3 and TRBJ2-1; 10 bases agree with TRBD2. CDR1 and CDR2 (germline): SGHNT, YENEEA. The CDR3 is made up of 15 amino acids. The V gene end was trimmed by 5 bases and the J gene end by 8 bases; junction bases not matched to a gene: 9. This chain's CDR3 is CASSPRLAGEDEQFF. In DNA, the CDR3 is TGTGCCAGCAGCCCTCGCCTAGCGGGAGAGGATGAGCAGTTCTTC.

Note on this clonotype: One end of the junction fails to match germline, which may point to a read error. The chain recombines TRBV13 with TRBJ2-1; tentative D call: TRBD1 (6 bases). This CDR3 is built from 14 residues. Germline-derived CDR1 and CDR2 are PRHDT and FYEKMQ (reference sequence). The CDR3 bases are TGTGCCAGCAGCTTAGAAGGGACAACCGCTGAGGAGTTCTTC. Protein sequence: CASSLEGTTAEEFF.

This clonotype came up a few times. This chain uses TRBV7-9 with TRBJ1-1; a possible D gene is TRBD1 (6 bases). This CDR3 region has 16 residues. In germline, CDR1 is SEHNR, CDR2 FQNEAQ (reference sequence). V lost 4 bases, J lost 4 bases, and 19 bases lay in between. The CDR3 bases are TGTGCCAGCAGCTCCCAGAGGACAGTTCTGCTCACTGAAGCTTTCTTT. Residues: CASSSQRTVLLTEAFF.

V is TRBV28 and J is TRBJ2-7; 9 bases map to TRBD1. The CDR3 has 14 residues. J was trimmed by 5 bases and V by 5 bases; bases with no gene match: 7. Germline V gene data show CDR1 as MDHEN and CDR2 as SYDVKM. CDR3 protein: CASSPGDRVHEQYF. The DNA of the CDR3 is TGTGCCAGCAGTCCAGGGGACAGGGTCCACGAGCAGTACTTC.

Ten or more counts support this clonotype. V gene TRBV6-2 or TRBV6-3 combines with J gene TRBJ2-1; weak D call: TRBD2 (5 bases). Trimming removed 0 bases at V and 3 bases at J, with 12 bases between. Per germline, CDR1 MNHEY and CDR2 SVGEGT. The CDR3 is 16 residues long. CDR3 protein: CASSYSRERSYNEQFF. Written as DNA, the CDR3 is TGTGCCAGCAGTTACTCTAGGGAGCGGAGCTACAATGAGCAGTTCTTC.